This T cell receptor beta chain was captured by sequencing in a study of cytomegalovirus exposure and HLA in healthy donors. Generated by immunoSEQ multiplex PCR, the TCRdb table keeps only in-frame clones and is missing some. The data show about 350,000 clones, about nine tenths seen once. The V gene's germline CDR1 is SNHLY and CDR2 FYNNEI. Trimming cost V 5 bases and J 6 bases, with 16 bases left between them. The CDR3 length is 14 residues. This TCR was recovered from a woman in her twenties or thirties in good health and CMV-seropositive. The genes are TRBV2 and TRBJ1-1; D uncertain. The material sequenced was PBMCs. CDR3 amino acids: CASSLTQVYAEAFF. The CDR3 DNA reads TGTGCCAGCAGTCTTACTCAGGTTTACGCTGAAGCTTTCTTT.